Listed below are T cell receptor beta chains from one sample, sequenced in a study of monozygotic twins with inflammatory bowel disease. One entry per CDR3 protein, without DNA, is what TCRdb gives after re-calling the 5' RACE reads. The table counts approximately 400,000 distinct CDR3 sequences; 2% to 2.5% lies in the top ten. Sequencing input: blood. The receptors here all came from a human donor with ulcerative colitis or Crohn's disease, or a healthy co-twin of an affected twin (not recorded which). Each CDR3 is given with its conserved first and last residue.

J gene: TRBJ1-2
CDR3 length: 14
V gene: TRBV7-2
CDR3 protein: CASSSGQGFNGYTF

J gene: TRBJ1-6
CDR3 length: 14
V gene: TRBV7-9
CDR3 protein: CASSTGSLHSPLHF

J gene: TRBJ1-2
CDR3 length: 14
V gene: TRBV5-1
CDR3 protein: CASSLPGAPNGYTF

J gene: TRBJ2-7
CDR3 length: 14
V gene: TRBV20-1
CDR3 protein: CSAIAGVGSYEQYF

J gene: TRBJ1-5
CDR3 length: 13
V gene: TRBV20-1
CDR3 protein: CSAVDRGFKPQHF

J gene: TRBJ2-1
CDR3 length: 16
V gene: TRBV24-1
CDR3 protein: CATSDRLAGSYNEQFF

J gene: TRBJ2-4
CDR3 length: 18
V gene: TRBV2
CDR3 protein: CASRAGLAGDLAKNIQYF

J gene: TRBJ2-1
CDR3 length: 16
V gene: TRBV7-2
CDR3 protein: CASSLLGLSSYNEQFF

J gene: TRBJ1-2
CDR3 length: 15
V gene: TRBV6-1
CDR3 protein: CASSEAGQGNYGYTF

J gene: TRBJ2-2
CDR3 length: 15
V gene: TRBV5-1
CDR3 protein: CASSYDKPRTGELFF

J gene: TRBJ2-7
CDR3 length: 17
V gene: TRBV7-9
CDR3 protein: CASSLMGLRQGVYEQYF

J gene: TRBJ1-1
CDR3 length: 15
V gene: TRBV5-1
CDR3 protein: CASSGGTGGETEAFF

J gene: TRBJ2-7
CDR3 length: 13
V gene: TRBV4-1
CDR3 protein: CASSQHSAYEQYF

J gene: TRBJ2-1
CDR3 length: 15
V gene: TRBV7-2
CDR3 protein: CASSLVPSGRDEQFF

J gene: TRBJ2-1
CDR3 length: 15
V gene: TRBV7-8
CDR3 protein: CASSFSGTSVHEQFF

J gene: TRBJ2-6
CDR3 length: 17
V gene: TRBV10-3
CDR3 protein: CAISRQGINSGANVLTF

J gene: TRBJ2-5
CDR3 length: 14
V gene: TRBV5-1
CDR3 protein: CASSLNVNQETQYF

J gene: TRBJ1-2
CDR3 length: 12
V gene: TRBV6-1
CDR3 protein: CASSESTLGYTF

J gene: TRBJ1-2
CDR3 length: 13
V gene: TRBV28
CDR3 protein: CASTQGDDYGYTF

J gene: TRBJ2-2
CDR3 length: 14
V gene: TRBV6-2/TRBV6-3
CDR3 protein: CASRKTVNTGELFF

J gene: TRBJ2-2
CDR3 length: 16
V gene: TRBV5-4
CDR3 protein: CASSLALAGGTGELFF

J gene: TRBJ2-7
CDR3 length: 15
V gene: TRBV11-2
CDR3 protein: CASTQAHSRGYEQYF

J gene: TRBJ1-5
CDR3 length: 15
V gene: TRBV4-1
CDR3 protein: CASSPRGGENQPQHF

J gene: TRBJ2-1
CDR3 length: 17
V gene: TRBV5-1
CDR3 protein: CASSWPLGTSGVEEQFF

J gene: TRBJ2-1
CDR3 length: 12
V gene: TRBV18
CDR3 protein: CASSHGGTEQFF

J gene: TRBJ2-1
CDR3 length: 14
V gene: TRBV24-1
CDR3 protein: CAIGAGSSYNEQFF

J gene: TRBJ2-2
CDR3 length: 14
V gene: TRBV2
CDR3 protein: CASSELVLTGELFF

J gene: TRBJ1-2
CDR3 length: 15
V gene: TRBV6-1
CDR3 protein: CASVKYRGSTYGYTF

J gene: TRBJ1-1
CDR3 length: 13
V gene: TRBV29-1
CDR3 protein: CSVVGQSNTEAFF

J gene: TRBJ2-7
CDR3 length: 13
V gene: TRBV20-1
CDR3 protein: CSAVQGSTYEQYF

J gene: TRBJ1-5
CDR3 length: 18
V gene: TRBV2
CDR3 protein: CASSEWSDRGGSNQPQHF